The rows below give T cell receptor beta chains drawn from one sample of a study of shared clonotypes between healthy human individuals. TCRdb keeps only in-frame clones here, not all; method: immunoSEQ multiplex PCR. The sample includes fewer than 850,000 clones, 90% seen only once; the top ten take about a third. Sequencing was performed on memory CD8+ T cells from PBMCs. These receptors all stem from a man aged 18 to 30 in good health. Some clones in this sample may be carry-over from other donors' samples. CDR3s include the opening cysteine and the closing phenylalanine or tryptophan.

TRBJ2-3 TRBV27 CASSLWTSGTDTQYF
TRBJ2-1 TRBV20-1 CSAPTYEQFF
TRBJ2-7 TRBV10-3 CAITPGGSYEQYF
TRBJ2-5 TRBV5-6 CASSFDGRVKETQYF
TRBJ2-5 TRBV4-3 CASSPRDRVGETQYF
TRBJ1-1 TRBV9 CASSVGPGPLVNTEAFF
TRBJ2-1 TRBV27 CASSLNLAGPKYNEQFF
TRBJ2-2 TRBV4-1 CASSQDSAGGPDGELFF
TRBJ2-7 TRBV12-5 CASGLVQAYEQYF
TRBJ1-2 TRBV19 CASSLGGIEGYTF
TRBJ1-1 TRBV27 CASSPRASYTEAFF
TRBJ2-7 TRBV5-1 CASSLVLGSSEEQYF
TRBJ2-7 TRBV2 CASSERGRQSSGYEQYF
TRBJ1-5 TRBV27 CASSPGQGLFQPQHF
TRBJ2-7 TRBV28 CASIAGTSYEQYF
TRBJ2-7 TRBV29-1 CSAWTARGEQYF
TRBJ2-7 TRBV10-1 CASSERGRTYEQYF
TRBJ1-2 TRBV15 CATSRDRNRGDLYGYTF
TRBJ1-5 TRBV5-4 CASSGDVNQPQHF
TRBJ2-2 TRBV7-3 CASSTVGGTGELFF
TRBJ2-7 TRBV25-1 CASSDYGSIAEQYF
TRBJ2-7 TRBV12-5 CASGWDLSYEQYF
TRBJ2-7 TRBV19 CASSIAQGASYEQYF
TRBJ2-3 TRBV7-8 CANSRGGTDTQYF
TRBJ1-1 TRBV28 CASSFEVTEAFF
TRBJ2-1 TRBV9 CASSFPLETSGRGGYNEQFF
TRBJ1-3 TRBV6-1 CASSEEEGNTIYF
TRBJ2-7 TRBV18 CASSRNRDREFEQYF
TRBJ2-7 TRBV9 CASSGRDSSYEQYF
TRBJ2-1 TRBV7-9 CASSGRTSGQWWFF
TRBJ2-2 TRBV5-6 CASTRGRNTGELFF
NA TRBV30 CAWTLTGSYEQYF
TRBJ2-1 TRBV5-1 CASSLAWTFDEQFF
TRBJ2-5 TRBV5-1 CASTQTGRGPETQYF
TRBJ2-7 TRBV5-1 CASSARMSYEQYF
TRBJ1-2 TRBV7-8 CASSLVQGPNYGYTF